This T cell receptor beta chain is from a study of T and B cells in COVID-19 patients. Study at large: Blood was sampled from COVID-19 patients who were either actively infected or recovered. Study-wide results and caveats: There were 2,000 to 3,000 TCR clusters exclusive to the recovered cohort, fewer than 35 with low generation probability. Active COVID-19 showed highly clonal TRB repertoires; recovery showed diversity and richness above healthy donors.

TRB was amplified from about 250-500 ng of blood genomic DNA. In this sample, this clonotype turned up a few times. Its antigen is as yet unknown. BIOMED2 TRB-A/B primer pools were used in multiplex TRB PCR. A single record per CDR3 protein comes from TCRdb applying MiXCR to the multiplex PCR reads. The repertoire holds about 15,000 distinct CDR3 sequences, with about 26% as singletons. This CDR3 is built from 15 residues. The V segment lost 10 bases and the J segment 0 bases; nucleotides outside the gene matches: 8. Germline CDR1 is WSHSY and CDR2 is SAAADI. The sequencing input was blood. The chain is built from TRBV10-2 and TRBJ2-3, with TRBD2 matching over 9 bases. The TCR was taken from a human donor who had recovered from COVID-19. The CDR3 region has the DNA TGCGCCATCGCAGCTAGCGGGGCTAGCACAGATACGCAGTATTTT. Amino acid sequence: CAIAASGASTDTQYF.